The next 5 T cell receptor beta chains were all read from a single sample in a study of graft-versus-host responses after intestinal transplantation. Measured with immunoSEQ multiplex PCR; TCRdb has only the in-frame clones, and not every one. This sample carries some 45,000 clones, about 95% of them seen once, and the ten largest clones take roughly 1.6%. Sequences were derived from PBMCs, sampled more than 310 days after intestinal transplant. Receptors originate from a human patient who received an intestinal transplant, so some T cells may come from the graft donor.

This sequence joins TRBV5-1 and TRBJ1-2, with 7 bases aligning to TRBD1. Germline V gene data show CDR1 as SGHRS and CDR2 as YFSETQ. The CDR3 spans 16 residues. With 4 bases clipped from V and 4 bases from J, the junction kept 13 bases outside the gene matches. The CDR3 DNA reads TGCGCCAGCAGCCACGATCGGGGACAGCGAAGCTATGGCTACACCTTC. Its translation: CASSHDRGQRSYGYTF.

The sample holds one count of this clone. This chain uses TRBV6-5 with TRBJ2-1; 8 nucleotides match TRBD2. The germline V gene has CDR1 MNHEY and CDR2 SVGAGI. This CDR3 contains 13 residues. V gave up 6 bases and J gave up 10 bases; unmatched junction bases: 8. The CDR3 DNA reads as TGTGCCAGCAGCCCACGGGGGGGGAACGAGCAGTTCTTC. This codes for CASSPRGGNEQFF.

The CDR3 region is CASSGGLGSYEQYF. The CDR3 DNA reads TGTGCCAGCAGTGGGGGACTTGGATCCTACGAGCAGTACTTC. The V gene is TRBV27, the J gene TRBJ2-7, with D possibly TRBD2 on 6 matching bases. V lost 5 bases and J lost 1, with 12 bases in between. Germline assignment: CDR1 MNHEY and CDR2 SMNVEV (reference sequence). This CDR3 spans 14 amino acids.

This chain uses TRBV5-1 with TRBJ2-3, with D uncertain. This CDR3 is built from 15 residues. CDR1 and CDR2 (germline): SGHRS, YFSETQ. The V and J ends lost 5 bases and 2 bases respectively, with 15 bases between them. For the CDR3, the DNA is TGCGCCAGCAGGTTAGGCTCCATACTCACAGATACGCAGTATTTT. This sequence encodes CASRLGSILTDTQYF.

In the case of this clone: The same CDR3 arises from other DNA sequences in this sample as well. The chain has TRBV27 and TRBJ1-5, with D tentatively TRBD1 (6 bases). This CDR3 is 14 amino acids long. V gave up 3 bases and J gave up 4 bases, with 10 bases separating them. The germline V gene encodes CDR1 MNHEY and CDR2 SMNVEV (reference sequence). This CDR3 is CASSFGQGNQPQHF. The CDR3 DNA sequence: TGTGCCAGCAGTTTTGGGCAGGGGAATCAGCCCCAGCATTTT.